This T cell receptor (beta chain) was recorded in a study of OX40 agonist ivuxolimab in advanced cancers. Across the whole study: Ivuxolimab, an agonistic anti-OX40 (CD134) antibody, was given to patients. Partial responses were observed in three patients, of whom one had hepatocellular carcinoma and two had cutaneous melanoma. Whole-study results and caveats: Several nonresponders also turned out to have low normalized T-cell clonal expansion. CD8+ T cells showed, on average, more clonal expansion than CD4+ cells.

V lost 6 bases and J lost 0, with 12 bases in between. The germline V gene has CDR1 MNHEY and CDR2 SVGAGI. The CDR3 contains 15 residues. Assay used: immunoSEQ multiplex PCR; TCRdb lists only in-frame clones, some missing. The sample lists 40,000 or so clones, around 85% seen once, with 0.38% in the top ten. To note about this clone: What it binds is not known.

The sample in question was CD4+ or CD8+ T cells sorted from blood, obtained in a trial of the OX40 agonist ivuxolimab. The rearrangement links TRBV6-5 to TRBJ2-1; D possibly corresponds to TRBD1 (6 bases). This clonotype was obtained from an adult with an advanced solid tumor such as melanoma, head and neck, liver or kidney cancer. The CDR3 reads CASSFTGSSYNEQFF. CDR3 DNA sequence: TGTGCCAGCAGCTTCACAGGGAGCTCCTACAATGAGCAGTTCTTC.